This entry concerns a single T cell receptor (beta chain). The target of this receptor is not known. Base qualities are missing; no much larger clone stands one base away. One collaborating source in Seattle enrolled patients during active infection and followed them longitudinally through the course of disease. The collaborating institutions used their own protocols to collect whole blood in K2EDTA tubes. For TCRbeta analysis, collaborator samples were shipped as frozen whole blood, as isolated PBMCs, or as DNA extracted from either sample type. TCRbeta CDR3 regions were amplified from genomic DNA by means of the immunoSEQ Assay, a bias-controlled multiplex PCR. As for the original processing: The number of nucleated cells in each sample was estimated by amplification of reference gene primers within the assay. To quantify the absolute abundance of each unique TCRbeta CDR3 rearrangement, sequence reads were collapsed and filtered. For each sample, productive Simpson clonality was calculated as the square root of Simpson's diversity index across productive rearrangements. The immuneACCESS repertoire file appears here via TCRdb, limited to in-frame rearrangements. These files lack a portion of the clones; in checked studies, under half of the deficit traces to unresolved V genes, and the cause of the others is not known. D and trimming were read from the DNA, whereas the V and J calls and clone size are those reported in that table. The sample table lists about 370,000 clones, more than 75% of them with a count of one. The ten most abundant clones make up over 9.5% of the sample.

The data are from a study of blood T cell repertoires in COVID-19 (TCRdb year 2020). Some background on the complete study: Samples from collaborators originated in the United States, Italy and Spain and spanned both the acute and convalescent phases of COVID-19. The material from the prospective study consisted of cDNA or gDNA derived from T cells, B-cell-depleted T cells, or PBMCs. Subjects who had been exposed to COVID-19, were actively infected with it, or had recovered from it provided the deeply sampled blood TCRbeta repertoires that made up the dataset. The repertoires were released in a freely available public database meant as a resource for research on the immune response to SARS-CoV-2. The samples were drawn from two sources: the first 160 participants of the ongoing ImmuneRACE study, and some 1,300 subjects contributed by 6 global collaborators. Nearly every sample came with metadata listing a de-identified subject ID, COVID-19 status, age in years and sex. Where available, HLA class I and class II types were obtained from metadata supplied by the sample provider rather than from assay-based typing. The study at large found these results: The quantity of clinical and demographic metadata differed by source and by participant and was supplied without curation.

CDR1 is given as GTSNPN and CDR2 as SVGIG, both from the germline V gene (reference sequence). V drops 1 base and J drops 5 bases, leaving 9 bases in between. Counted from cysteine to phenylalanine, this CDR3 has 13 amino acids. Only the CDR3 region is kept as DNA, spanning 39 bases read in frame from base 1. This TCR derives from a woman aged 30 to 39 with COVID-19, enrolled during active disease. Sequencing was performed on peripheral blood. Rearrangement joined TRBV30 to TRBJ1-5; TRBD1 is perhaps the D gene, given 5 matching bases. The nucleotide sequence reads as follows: TGTGCCTGGAGTGCTTCGGGGGATCAGCCCCAGCATTTT. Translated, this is CAWSASGDQPQHF.